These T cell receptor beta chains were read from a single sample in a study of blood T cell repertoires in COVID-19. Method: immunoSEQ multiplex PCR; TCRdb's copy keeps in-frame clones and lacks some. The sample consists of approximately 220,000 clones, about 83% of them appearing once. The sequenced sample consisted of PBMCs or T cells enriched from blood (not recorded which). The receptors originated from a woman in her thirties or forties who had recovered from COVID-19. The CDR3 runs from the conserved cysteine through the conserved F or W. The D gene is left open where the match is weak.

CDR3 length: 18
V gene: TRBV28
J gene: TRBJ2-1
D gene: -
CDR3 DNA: TGTGCCAGCAGTTCCCCGAGGGGAGCGGACAGCTCCTACAATGAGCAGTTCTTC
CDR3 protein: CASSSPRGADSSYNEQFF

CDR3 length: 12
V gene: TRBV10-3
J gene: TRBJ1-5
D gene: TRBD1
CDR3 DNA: TGTGCCATAGGGACAGGGAATCAGCCCCAGCATTTT
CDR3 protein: CAIGTGNQPQHF

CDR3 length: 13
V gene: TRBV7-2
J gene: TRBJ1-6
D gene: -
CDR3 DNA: TGTGCCAGCAGCTTAGGGAACAGGGCCCCCCTCCACTTT
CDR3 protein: CASSLGNRAPLHF

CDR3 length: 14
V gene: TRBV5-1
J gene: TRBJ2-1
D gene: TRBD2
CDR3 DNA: TGCGCCAGCAGTGAGGGGACTAGCGCCAATGAGCAGTTCTTC
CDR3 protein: CASSEGTSANEQFF

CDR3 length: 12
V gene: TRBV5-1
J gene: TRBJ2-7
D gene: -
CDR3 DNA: TGCGCCAGCAGCTTGGGCGGTGGCGAGCAGTACTTC
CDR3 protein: CASSLGGGEQYF

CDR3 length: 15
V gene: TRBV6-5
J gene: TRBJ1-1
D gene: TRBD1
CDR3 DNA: TGTGCCAGCAGTCTCAACAGGGGAATGAACACTGAAGCTTTCTTT
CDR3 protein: CASSLNRGMNTEAFF

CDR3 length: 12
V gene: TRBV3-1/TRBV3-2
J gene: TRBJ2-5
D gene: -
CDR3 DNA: TGTGCCAGCAGCCAAGACCGGGAGACCCAGTACTTC
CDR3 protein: CASSQDRETQYF

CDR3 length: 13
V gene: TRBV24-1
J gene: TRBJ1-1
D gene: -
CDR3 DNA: TGTGCCACCAGTGACCCGTTGAACACTGAAGCTTTCTTT
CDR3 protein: CATSDPLNTEAFF

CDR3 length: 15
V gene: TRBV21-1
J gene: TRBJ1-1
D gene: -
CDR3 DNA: TGTGCCAGCAGACTCAAGAGGCAGATGAACACTGAAGCTTTCTTT
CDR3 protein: CASRLKRQMNTEAFF

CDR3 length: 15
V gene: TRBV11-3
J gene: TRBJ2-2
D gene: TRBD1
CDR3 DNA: TGTGCCAGCAGCTTTAACAGGGGGGAAACCGGGGAGCTGTTTTTT
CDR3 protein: CASSFNRGETGELFF

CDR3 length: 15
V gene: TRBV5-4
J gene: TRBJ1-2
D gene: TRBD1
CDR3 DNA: TGTGCCAGCAGCTTGGGGGACAGGGCTAACTATGGCTACACCTTC
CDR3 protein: CASSLGDRANYGYTF

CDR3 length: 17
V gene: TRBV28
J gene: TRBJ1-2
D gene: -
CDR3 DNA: TGTGCCAGCAGTACCCATGATTTTGGCCAAGAACTATATGGCTACACCTTC
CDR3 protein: CASSTHDFGQELYGYTF

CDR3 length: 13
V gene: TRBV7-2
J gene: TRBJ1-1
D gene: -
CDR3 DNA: TGTGCCACCGGGTTACAAGAAAACACTGAAGCTTTCTTT
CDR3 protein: CATGLQENTEAFF

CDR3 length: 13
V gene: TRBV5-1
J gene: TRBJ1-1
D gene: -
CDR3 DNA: TGCGCCAGCAGCCCTCGAGTGAACACTGAAGCTTTCTTT
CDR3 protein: CASSPRVNTEAFF